This paragraph reports one T cell receptor (beta chain). Its target is not known. This sample stems from a study of T cells after yellow fever vaccination. Study-level results: A small proportion of clonotypes was detected in both the CD4 and CD8 compartments.

TCRdb ran MiXCR on the 5' RACE reads and lists one entry per CDR3 protein. This table has hundreds of thousands of distinct CDR3 sequences, under 25% appearing once. CDR1 and CDR2 (germline): SEHNR, FQNEAQ (reference sequence). The CDR3 runs to 13 residues. V dropped 3 bases and J dropped 10 bases, with 13 bases sitting between them. The receptor comes from a young man who received the YFV17D yellow fever vaccine. Sequencing was performed on PBMCs, taken 15 days after the yellow fever booster vaccination. This chain links TRBV7-9 with TRBJ2-1; D possibly corresponds to TRBD1 (6 bases). CDR3 bases: TGTGCCAGCAGCTTCAGGGGCGTGGGAGAGCAGTTCTTC. Its protein is CASSFRGVGEQFF.